The sequence of this TCR beta chain was determined in a study of blood T cell repertoires in COVID-19. Study information: From T cells, B-cell-depleted T cells, or PBMCs came the material, which was cDNA or gDNA.

Assay used: immunoSEQ multiplex PCR; TCRdb lists only in-frame clones, some missing. Of around 300,000 clones in the sample, over 75% were seen once. The table lists this clone with a few counts. Enrollees, about 18 to 90 years old, lived in about two dozen US areas. Germline values: CDR1 WSHSY, CDR2 SAAADI. Trimming cost V 6 bases and J 8 bases; bases outside gene matches: 12. The CDR3 covers 15 residues. The rearrangement joins TRBV10-2 to TRBJ2-1; TRBD2 agrees at 8 bases. The sequence derives from a man aged 25 to 45 who had recovered from COVID-19. The sequenced material came from PBMCs or T cells enriched from blood (not recorded which). CDR3 residues: CASSAGGGFYDEQFF. The CDR3 DNA reads TGCGCCAGCAGCGCGGGCGGGGGGTTTTACGATGAGCAGTTCTTC.